Each of the 27 T cell receptor beta chains below was sequenced from the same sample in a study of blood T cell repertoires in COVID-19. Produced via immunoSEQ multiplex PCR; TCRdb's table is partial and in-frame only. The data contain around 170,000 clones, roughly 90% of them singletons. Sequencing was done on a sample of peripheral blood. Receptors originate from a man aged 55-75 years with acute or convalescent COVID-19.

J is TRBJ2-3 and V is TRBV4-1; D may be TRBD2 (5 bases). The CDR3 is 19 residues long. The V gene lost 2 bases and the J gene lost 0 bases, with 21 bases spanning the gap. From germline, CDR1 is MGHRA and CDR2 YSYEKL. In DNA, the CDR3 is TGCGCCAGCAGCCAAATAATGAGCGGCAGGAGACCTAGCACAGATACGCAGTATTTT. Translation: CASSQIMSGRRPSTDTQYF.

The rearrangement joins TRBV9 to TRBJ1-2; 12 bases are a match to TRBD1. Germline lookup yields CDR1 SGDLS and CDR2 YYNGEE. Trimming took 3 bases from V and 7 from J; bases not matched to a gene: 7. The CDR3 spans 15 residues. CDR3 in amino acids: CASSGGTGGVRGYTF. As DNA, the CDR3 is TGTGCCAGCAGCGGCGGGACAGGGGGCGTTCGTGGCTACACCTTC.

A single count supports this clone. This chain uses TRBV4-1 with TRBJ1-1; no definite D call. CDR1 is MGHRA, CDR2 YSYEKL, per germline. The CDR3 runs to 13 residues. The V end was cut by 4 bases, the J end by 0 bases, with 6 bases between. Written as DNA, the CDR3 is TGCGCCAGCAGCCGACAAGTGAACACTGAAGCTTTCTTT. Translating it yields CASSRQVNTEAFF.

The rearrangement uses TRBV5-1 and TRBJ1-1, with D uncertain. CDR1 and CDR2 (germline): SGHRS, YFSETQ. The CDR3 contains 13 residues. The V gene lost 2 bases and the J gene lost 5 bases, with 10 bases spanning the gap. Here the CDR3 reads CASSFEGQTEAFF. For the CDR3, the DNA is TGCGCCAGCAGCTTCGAGGGCCAGACTGAAGCTTTCTTT.

This clone showed up just once. The chain recombines TRBV19 with TRBJ1-4, with TRBD1 matching 9 bases. Germline V lookup: CDR1 LNHDA, CDR2 SQIVND (reference sequence). J gave up 1 base and V 11 bases, and 11 bases lay outside the gene matches. The CDR3 has 16 amino acids. CDR3 sequence: CAELHRDRETNEKLFF. The CDR3, as DNA: TGTGCCGAACTCCACCGGGACAGGGAAACTAATGAAAAACTGTTTTTT.

This sequence joins TRBV2 and TRBJ2-7, with 8 bases that match TRBD1. The ends lost 6 bases at V and 2 bases at J; junction bases unmatched: 6. The CDR3 is 14 amino acids. CDR1 SNHLY and CDR2 FYNNEI come from the germline V gene. The CDR3 DNA follows: TGTGCCAGCAGCGGACAGGGAAAAACCTACGAGCAGTACTTC. The encoded protein is CASSGQGKTYEQYF.

CDR3 residues: CASSQVPGRVTEAFF. The CDR3 DNA follows: TGCGCCAGCAGCCAAGTCCCAGGGAGGGTCACTGAAGCTTTCTTT. V and J are TRBV4-1 and TRBJ1-1; D may be TRBD1 (5 bases). V lost 1 base, J lost 4 bases, and 13 bases lay in between. The CDR3 has 15 amino acids. Germline V gene data show CDR1 as MGHRA and CDR2 as YSYEKL.

This clone was seen a single time. The chain combines TRBV4-3 with TRBJ1-2, with D possibly TRBD1 on 5 matching bases. The germline V gene has CDR1 LGHNA and CDR2 YSLEER. This CDR3 is built from 13 residues. Trimming left V 0 bases short and J 8 bases short, with 10 bases between. The CDR3 sequence: CASSQDAGRGYTF. The CDR3 region has the DNA TGCGCCAGCAGCCAAGACGCAGGGCGAGGCTACACCTTC.

V is TRBV15 and J is TRBJ1-2; weak D call: TRBD1 (5 bases). This CDR3 contains 17 residues. V was clipped by 0 bases and J by 4 bases, with 18 bases between them. Germline lookup yields CDR1 LNHNV and CDR2 YYDKDF (reference sequence). CDR3 region: CATSRERRTPDSYGYTF. CDR3 sequence (DNA): TGTGCCACCAGCAGAGAACGGCGGACACCAGACTCCTATGGCTACACCTTC. The full variable domain, in which reference TRBV15 and TRBJ1-2 provide the parts outside the CDR3, is DAMVIQNPRYQVTQFGKPVTLSCSQTLNHNVMYWYQQKSSQAPKLLFHYYDKDFNNEADTPDNFQSRRPNTSFCFLDIRSPGLGDTAMYLCATSRERRTPDSYGYTFGSGTRLTVV.

V usage is TRBV4-3 and J usage is TRBJ1-1; 7 nucleotides match TRBD1. CDR3 length: 15 amino acids. V lost 1 base and J lost 6; bases outside the gene matches: 8. Per germline, CDR1 LGHNA and CDR2 YSLEER. DNA for the CDR3: TGCGCCAGCAGCCAAGTTAGGCCCCAGGGGGCTGAAGCTTTCTTT. Encoded protein: CASSQVRPQGAEAFF.

This chain joins TRBV3-1 (or the pseudogene TRBV3-2) and TRBJ1-2; 7 bases agree with TRBD1. CDR3 length: 16 residues. Germline V gene data show CDR1 as LGHDT and CDR2 as YNNKEL (reference sequence). V trimming: 1 base; J trimming: 5 bases; junction bases outside the gene matches: 10. CDR3 bases: TGTGCCAGCAGCCAAGGGGTAAGGGACAGTTCATATGGCTACACCTTC. Protein sequence: CASSQGVRDSSYGYTF.

The chain couples TRBV19 to TRBJ1-6; possible D gene TRBD1, 6 bases. CDR1 LNHDA and CDR2 SQIVND come from the germline V gene (reference sequence). V shed 5 bases and J shed 5 bases, with 13 bases lying between them. The CDR3 is 15 residues long. In DNA form, the CDR3 reads TGTGCCAGTAGTTACCGACGGGACAATAATTCACCCCTCCACTTT. Amino acids: CASSYRRDNNSPLHF.

The chain carries TRBV9 and TRBJ2-7; tentative D call: TRBD2 (6 bases). Germline V gene sequence: CDR1 SGDLS, CDR2 YYNGEE. Trimming took off 0 bases at V and 4 bases at J, with 17 bases between the two ends. CDR3 length equals 16 residues. DNA for the CDR3: TGTGCCAGCAGCGTAGGTATTAGCGGTGCCTCGTACGAGCAGTACTTC. Amino acids: CASSVGISGASYEQYF.

V usage is TRBV29-1 and J usage is TRBJ2-7; no clear D gene. CDR3 size: 12 residues. V shed 3 bases and J shed 3 bases, with 9 bases lying between them. Germline-derived CDR1 and CDR2 are SQVTM and ANQGSEA. CDR3 in DNA: TGCAGCGTTGAGGGCAGGTACTACGAGCAGTACTTC. Protein: CSVEGRYYEQYF.

V and J are TRBV29-1 and TRBJ1-1; D is unclear. CDR1 and CDR2 (germline): SQVTM, ANQGSEA. V dropped 2 bases and J dropped 4 bases, with 11 bases sitting between them. The CDR3 runs 13 residues. The CDR3 DNA reads as TGCAGCGTTGAAAAGGGCGAGGGCACTGAAGCTTTCTTT. The encoded protein is CSVEKGEGTEAFF.

The gene calls are TRBV7-9 and TRBJ2-1; the D is unclear. Trimming took 2 bases from V and 10 from J, leaving 12 bases between them. This CDR3 spans 13 amino acids. Germline CDR1 is SEHNR and CDR2 is FQNEAQ (reference sequence). The CDR3 coding sequence is TGTGCCAGCAGCTTATTAGTAGCAGACGAGCAGTTCTTC. Residues: CASSLLVADEQFF.

The V call is TRBV6-1, the J call TRBJ2-3; weak D call: TRBD1 (6 bases). The CDR3 loop spans 15 amino acids. Germline V gene data show CDR1 as MNHNS and CDR2 as SASEGT. Trimming cost V 1 base and J 3 bases, with 11 bases left between them. DNA for the CDR3: TGTGCCAGCAGTGAAGGGGCAGGGGTGACAGATACGCAGTATTTT. Its protein product is CASSEGAGVTDTQYF.

This clone is a singleton in its sample. The CDR3 loop reads CASSPGQGSFNEAFF. DNA for the CDR3: TGCGCCAGCAGCCCGGGACAGGGGTCATTCAATGAAGCTTTCTTT. The genes are TRBV5-1 and TRBJ1-1; 10 bases match TRBD1. Germline lookup yields CDR1 SGHRS and CDR2 YFSETQ. The V segment lost 4 bases and the J segment 7 bases; nucleotides outside the gene matches: 10. The CDR3 is 15 residues long.

The chain is built from TRBV7-6 and TRBJ2-3, with D perhaps TRBD1 (5 bases). Between the trimmed V and J ends, which lost 2 bases and 6 bases, there was a span of 9 bases. CDR3 size: 13 residues. The germline V gene has CDR1 SGHVS and CDR2 FNYEAQ. CDR3 nucleotide sequence: TGTGCCAGCAGCTTAAGGGGCCCCGATACGCAGTATTTT. The encoded protein is CASSLRGPDTQYF. The variable domain in full, with the rest retrieved from reference TRBV7-6 and TRBJ2-3, is GAGVSQSPRYKVTKRGQDVALRCDPISGHVSLYWYRQALGQGPEFLTYFNYEAQQDKSGLPNDRFSAERPEGSISTLTIQRTEQRDSAMYRCASSLRGPDTQYFGPGTRLTVL.

The chain joins TRBV10-3 to TRBJ1-2; 9 bases fit TRBD1. Trimming took 4 bases from V and 6 from J; bases not matched to a gene: 3. CDR3 length: 13 residues. Germline loops: CDR1 ENHRY, CDR2 SYGVKD. DNA for the CDR3: TGTGCCATCAGTGGGACAGGGGCAGATGGCTACACCTTC. Its translation is CAISGTGADGYTF.

The J gene is TRBJ1-6, the V gene TRBV7-2; 8 bases align to TRBD1. The CDR3 loop spans 14 amino acids. V lost 3 bases to trimming and J lost 8 bases; unmatched junction nucleotides: 3. Germline V gene lookup returns CDR1 SGHTA and CDR2 FQGNSA. This CDR3 is CASSLGQEYSPLHF. The CDR3 bases are TGTGCCAGCAGCTTGGGACAGGAATATTCACCCCTCCACTTT.

V usage is TRBV6-5 and J usage is TRBJ2-7, with 8 bases aligning to TRBD1. With V trimmed by 8 bases and J by 4 bases, 7 bases remained unmatched. CDR1 MNHEY and CDR2 SVGAGI come from the germline V gene. CDR3 length: 13 residues. The CDR3 bases are TGTGCCAGCCGGGGGACAGGTCGTTACGAGCAGTACTTC. This sequence encodes CASRGTGRYEQYF.

V is TRBV4-2 and J is TRBJ1-3, with D possibly TRBD1 on 6 matching bases. Germline V gives CDR1 LGHNA, CDR2 YNFKEQ. This CDR3 has 17 residues. V was shortened by 0 bases and J by 2 bases, with 14 bases between the two germline ends. As DNA, the CDR3 is TGTGCCAGCAGCCAAGATCTGAGGACAGCCGCTGGAAACACCATATATTTT. Its protein product is CASSQDLRTAAGNTIYF.

J is TRBJ2-2 and V is TRBV4-3; a weak D match, TRBD1 (5 bases). The CDR3 is 18 amino acids. Trimming cost V 1 base and J 0 bases, with 15 bases left between them. Germline V gives CDR1 LGHNA, CDR2 YSLEER. CDR3 nucleotides: TGCGCCAGCAGCCAAGTTATACTCAGGGCCGCGAACACCGGGGAGCTGTTTTTT. Protein sequence: CASSQVILRAANTGELFF.

This clone was seen just once. The gene calls are TRBV7-3 and TRBJ2-7; weak D call: TRBD2 (5 bases). The CDR3 consists of 16 residues. The V end lost 7 bases, the J end lost 0 bases, and 19 bases lay between the germline ends. Germline V gene sequence: CDR1 SGHTA, CDR2 FQGTGA. CDR3 in DNA: TGTGCCAGCATGGGAGCCGAACGGGAATTCTCCTACGAGCAGTACTTC. It encodes CASMGAEREFSYEQYF.

The chain joins TRBV7-9 to TRBJ1-1; unclear D gene. Germline CDR1 and CDR2: SEHNR and FQNEAQ (reference sequence). The V gene lost 0 bases and the J gene lost 1 base, with 12 bases spanning the gap. This CDR3 contains 16 residues. The CDR3 coding sequence is TGTGCCAGCAGCTTAGCTCGGTCTTATACGAACACTGAAGCTTTCTTT. It codes for CASSLARSYTNTEAFF.

The J gene is TRBJ2-1, the V gene TRBV2, with 9 bases identical to TRBD2. The ends lost 8 bases at V and 10 bases at J; junction bases unmatched: 15. CDR3 size: 15 residues. CDR1 SNHLY and CDR2 FYNNEI come from the germline V gene. In DNA form, the CDR3 reads TGTGCCAGCGAATCAAGTAGCGGGGGCCTACGGGAGCAGTTCTTC. Translation: CASESSSGGLREQFF.